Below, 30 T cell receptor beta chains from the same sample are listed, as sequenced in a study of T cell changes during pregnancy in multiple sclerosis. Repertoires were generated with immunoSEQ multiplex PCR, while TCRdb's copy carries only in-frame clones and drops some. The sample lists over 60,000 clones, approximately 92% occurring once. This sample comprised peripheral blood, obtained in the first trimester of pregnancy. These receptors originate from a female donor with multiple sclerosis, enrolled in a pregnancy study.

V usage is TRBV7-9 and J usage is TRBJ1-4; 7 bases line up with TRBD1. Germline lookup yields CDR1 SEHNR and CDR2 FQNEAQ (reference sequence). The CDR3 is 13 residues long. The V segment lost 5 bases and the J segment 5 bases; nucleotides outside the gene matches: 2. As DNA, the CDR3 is TGTGCCAGCAGCCCAGGGGGGAATGAAAAACTGTTTTTT. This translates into CASSPGGNEKLFF. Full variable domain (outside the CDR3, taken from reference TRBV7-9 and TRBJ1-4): DTGVSQNPRHKITKRGQNVTFRCDPISEHNRLYWYRQTLGQGPEFLTYFQNEAQLEKSRLLSDRFSAERPKGSFSTLEIQRTEQGDSAMYLCASSPGGNEKLFFGSGTQLSVL.

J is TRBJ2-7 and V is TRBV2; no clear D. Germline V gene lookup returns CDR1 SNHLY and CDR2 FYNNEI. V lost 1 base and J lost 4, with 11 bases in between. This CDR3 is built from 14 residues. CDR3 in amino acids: CASSEGGPRYEQYF. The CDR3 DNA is TGTGCCAGCAGTGAAGGTGGGCCCCGGTACGAGCAGTACTTC.

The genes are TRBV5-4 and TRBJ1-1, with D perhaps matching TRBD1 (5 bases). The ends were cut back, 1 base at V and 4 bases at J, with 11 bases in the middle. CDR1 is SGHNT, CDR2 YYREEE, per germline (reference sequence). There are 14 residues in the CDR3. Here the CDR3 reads CASSLTRVVTEAFF. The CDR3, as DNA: TGTGCCAGCAGCTTGACCAGGGTAGTCACTGAAGCTTTCTTT.

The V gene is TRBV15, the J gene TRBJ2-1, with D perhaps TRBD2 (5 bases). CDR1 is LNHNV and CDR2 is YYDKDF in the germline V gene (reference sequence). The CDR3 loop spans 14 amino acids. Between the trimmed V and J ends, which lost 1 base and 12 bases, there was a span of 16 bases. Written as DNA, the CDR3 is TGTGCCACCAGCAGAGGAATTGAGGTGGCGGGGCAGTTCTTC. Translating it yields CATSRGIEVAGQFF.

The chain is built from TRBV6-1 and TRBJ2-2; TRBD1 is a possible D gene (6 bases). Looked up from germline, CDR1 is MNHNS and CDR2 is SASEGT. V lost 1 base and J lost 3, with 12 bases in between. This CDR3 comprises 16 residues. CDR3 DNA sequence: TGTGCCAGCAGTGAAGGTGGCAGGGGAGACACCGGGGAGCTGTTTTTT. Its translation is CASSEGGRGDTGELFF.

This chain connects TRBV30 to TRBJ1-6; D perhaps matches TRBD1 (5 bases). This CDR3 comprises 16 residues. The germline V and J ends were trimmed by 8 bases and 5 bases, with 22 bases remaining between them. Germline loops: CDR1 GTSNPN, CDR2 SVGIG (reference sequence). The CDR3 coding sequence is TGTGCCCGCCTTTCGGGGGGTTTCTTCGATAATTCACCCCTCCACTTT. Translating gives CARLSGGFFDNSPLHF.

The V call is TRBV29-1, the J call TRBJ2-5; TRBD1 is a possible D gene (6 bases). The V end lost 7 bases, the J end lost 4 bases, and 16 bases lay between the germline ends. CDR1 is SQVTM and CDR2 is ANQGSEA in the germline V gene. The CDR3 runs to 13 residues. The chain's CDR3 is CSARQDHRETQYF. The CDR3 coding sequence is TGCAGCGCCAGACAGGACCATAGAGAGACCCAGTACTTC.

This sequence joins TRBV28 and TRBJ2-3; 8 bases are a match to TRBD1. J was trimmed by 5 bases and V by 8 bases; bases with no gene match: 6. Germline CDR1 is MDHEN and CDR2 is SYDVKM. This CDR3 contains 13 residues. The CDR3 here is CASGQGGEDTQYF. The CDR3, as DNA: TGTGCCAGCGGACAGGGTGGAGAAGATACGCAGTATTTT.

The CDR3 spells CAISERRDEQFF. CDR3 nucleotides: TGTGCCATCAGTGAGCGCAGGGATGAGCAGTTCTTC. The V call is TRBV10-3, the J call TRBJ2-1, with TRBD1 as a possible D gene (5 bases). CDR3 length: 12 residues. Germline assignment: CDR1 ENHRY and CDR2 SYGVKD. V lost 2 bases, J lost 8 bases, and 7 bases lay in between.

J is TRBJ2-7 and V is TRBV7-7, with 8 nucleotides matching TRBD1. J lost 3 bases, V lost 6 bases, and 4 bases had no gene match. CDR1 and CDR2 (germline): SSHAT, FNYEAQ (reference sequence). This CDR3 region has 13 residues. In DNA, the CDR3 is TGTGCCAGCAGTTTCGACAGGGGCTACGAGCAGTACTTC. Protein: CASSFDRGYEQYF.

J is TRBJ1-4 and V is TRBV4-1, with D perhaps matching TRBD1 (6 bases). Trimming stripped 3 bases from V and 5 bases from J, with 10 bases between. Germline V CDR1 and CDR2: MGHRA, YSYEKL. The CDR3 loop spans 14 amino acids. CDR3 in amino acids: CASSQGTRNEKLFF. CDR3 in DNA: TGCGCCAGCAGCCAGGGGACAAGGAATGAAAAACTGTTTTTT.

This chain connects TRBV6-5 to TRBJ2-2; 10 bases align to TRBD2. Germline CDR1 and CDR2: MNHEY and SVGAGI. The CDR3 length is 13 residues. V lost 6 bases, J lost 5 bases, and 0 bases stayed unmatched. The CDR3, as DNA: TGTGCCAGCAGGACTAGCGGGACCGGGGAGCTGTTTTTT. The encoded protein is CASRTSGTGELFF.

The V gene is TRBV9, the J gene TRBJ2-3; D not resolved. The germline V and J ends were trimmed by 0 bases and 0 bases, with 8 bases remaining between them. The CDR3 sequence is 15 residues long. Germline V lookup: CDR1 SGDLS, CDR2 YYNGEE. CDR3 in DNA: TGTGCCAGCAGCGTAGTCGGAGCTAGCACAGATACGCAGTATTTT. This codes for CASSVVGASTDTQYF. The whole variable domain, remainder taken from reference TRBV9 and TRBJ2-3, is DSGVTQTPKHLITATGQRVTLRCSPRSGDLSVYWYQQSLDQGLQFLIQYYNGEERAKGNILERFSAQQFPDLHSELNLSSLELGDSALYFCASSVVGASTDTQYFGPGTRLTVL.

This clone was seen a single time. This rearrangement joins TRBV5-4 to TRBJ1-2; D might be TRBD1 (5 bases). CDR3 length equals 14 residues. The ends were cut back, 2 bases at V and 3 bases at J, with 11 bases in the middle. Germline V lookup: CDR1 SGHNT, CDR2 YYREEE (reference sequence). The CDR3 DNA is TGTGCCAGCAGCTTAAGCTCGGGGGACTATGGCTACACCTTC. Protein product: CASSLSSGDYGYTF.

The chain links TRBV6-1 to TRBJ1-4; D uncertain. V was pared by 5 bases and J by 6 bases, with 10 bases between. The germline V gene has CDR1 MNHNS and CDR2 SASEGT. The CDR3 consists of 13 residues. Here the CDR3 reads CASSPFLDEKLFF. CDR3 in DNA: TGTGCCAGCAGTCCCTTTTTAGATGAAAAACTGTTTTTT.

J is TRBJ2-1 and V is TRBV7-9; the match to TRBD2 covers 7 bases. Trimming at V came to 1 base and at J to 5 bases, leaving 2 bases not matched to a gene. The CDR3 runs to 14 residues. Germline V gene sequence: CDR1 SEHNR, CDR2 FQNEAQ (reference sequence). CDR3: CASSLGLADNEQFF. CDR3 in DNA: TGTGCCAGCAGCTTAGGGCTAGCGGACAATGAGCAGTTCTTC.

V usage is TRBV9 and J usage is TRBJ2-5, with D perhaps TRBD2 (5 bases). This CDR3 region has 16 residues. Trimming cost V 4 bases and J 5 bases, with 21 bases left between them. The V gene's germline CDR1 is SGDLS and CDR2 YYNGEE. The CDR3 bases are TGTGCCAGCAGCCCCGACGTAGGGAGAGGAGAGGAGACCCAGTACTTC. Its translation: CASSPDVGRGEETQYF.

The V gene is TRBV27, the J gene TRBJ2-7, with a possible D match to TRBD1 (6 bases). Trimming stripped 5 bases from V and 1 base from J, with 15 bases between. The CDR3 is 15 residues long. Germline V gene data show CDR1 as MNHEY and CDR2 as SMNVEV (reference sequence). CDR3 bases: TGTGCCAGCAGTCGAAAGGGGACAAATTCCTACGAGCAGTACTTC. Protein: CASSRKGTNSYEQYF.

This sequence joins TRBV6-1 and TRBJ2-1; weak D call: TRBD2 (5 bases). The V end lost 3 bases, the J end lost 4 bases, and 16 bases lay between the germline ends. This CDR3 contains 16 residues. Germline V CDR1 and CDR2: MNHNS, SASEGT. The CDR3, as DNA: TGTGCCAGCAGTGACCCCCTAGTGGCGGGTTACAATGAGCAGTTCTTC. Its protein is CASSDPLVAGYNEQFF.

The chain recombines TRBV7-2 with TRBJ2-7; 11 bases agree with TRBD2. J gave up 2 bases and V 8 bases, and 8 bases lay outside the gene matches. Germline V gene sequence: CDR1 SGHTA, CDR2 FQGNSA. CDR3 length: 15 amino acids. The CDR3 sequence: CASGGDSGRAYEQYF. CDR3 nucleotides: TGTGCCAGCGGGGGAGATAGCGGGAGGGCCTACGAGCAGTACTTC. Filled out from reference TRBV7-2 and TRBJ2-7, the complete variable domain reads GAGVSQSPSNKVTEKGKDVELRCDPISGHTALYWYRQSLGQGLEFLIYFQGNSAPDKSGLPSDRFSAERTGGSVSTLTIQRTQQEDSAVYLCASGGDSGRAYEQYFGPGTRLTVT.

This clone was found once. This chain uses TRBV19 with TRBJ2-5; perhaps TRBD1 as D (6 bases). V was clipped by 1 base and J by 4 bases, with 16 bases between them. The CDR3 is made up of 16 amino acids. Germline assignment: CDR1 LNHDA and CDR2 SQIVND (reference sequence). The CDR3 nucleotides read TGTGCCAGTAGTATAGTTGGGACATCCAGCCGAGAGACCCAGTACTTC. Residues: CASSIVGTSSRETQYF.

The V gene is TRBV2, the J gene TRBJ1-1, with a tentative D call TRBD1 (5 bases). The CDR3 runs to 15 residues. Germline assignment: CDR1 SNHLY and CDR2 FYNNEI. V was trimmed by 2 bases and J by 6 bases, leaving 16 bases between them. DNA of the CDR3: TGTGCCAGCAGTGAATGGGGGGGAAGGAGCCCTGAAGCTTTCTTT. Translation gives CASSEWGGRSPEAFF.

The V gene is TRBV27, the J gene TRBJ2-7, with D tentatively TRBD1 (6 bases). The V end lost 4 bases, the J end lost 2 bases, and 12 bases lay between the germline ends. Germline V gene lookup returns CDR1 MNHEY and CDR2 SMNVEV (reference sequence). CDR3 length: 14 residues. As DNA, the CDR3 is TGTGCCAGCAGTTACCTCCGGACAGCCTACGAGCAGTACTTC. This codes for CASSYLRTAYEQYF.

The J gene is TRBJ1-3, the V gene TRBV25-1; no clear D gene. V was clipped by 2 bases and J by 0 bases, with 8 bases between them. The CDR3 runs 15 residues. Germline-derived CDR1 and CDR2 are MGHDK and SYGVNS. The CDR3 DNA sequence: TGTGCCAGCAGTGAAGGCAGGCCCTCTGGAAACACCATATATTTT. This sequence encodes CASSEGRPSGNTIYF.

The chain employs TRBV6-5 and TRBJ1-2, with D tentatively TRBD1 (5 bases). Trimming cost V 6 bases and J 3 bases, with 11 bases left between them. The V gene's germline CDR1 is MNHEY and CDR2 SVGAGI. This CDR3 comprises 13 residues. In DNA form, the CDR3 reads TGTGCCAGCAGGGGGAGGGGAGACTATGGCTACACCTTC. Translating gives CASRGRGDYGYTF.

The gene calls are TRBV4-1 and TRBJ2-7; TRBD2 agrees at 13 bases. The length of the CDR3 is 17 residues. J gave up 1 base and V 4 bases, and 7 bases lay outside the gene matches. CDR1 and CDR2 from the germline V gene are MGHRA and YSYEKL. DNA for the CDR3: TGCGCCAGCAGCCGGTTGGGACTAGCGGGAAGGTCCTACGAGCAGTACTTC. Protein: CASSRLGLAGRSYEQYF.

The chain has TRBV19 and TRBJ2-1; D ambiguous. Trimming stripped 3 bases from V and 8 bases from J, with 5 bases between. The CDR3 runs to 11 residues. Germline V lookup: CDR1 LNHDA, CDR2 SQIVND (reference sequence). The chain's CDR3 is CASSIADEQFF. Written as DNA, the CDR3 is TGTGCCAGTAGTATCGCGGATGAGCAGTTCTTC.

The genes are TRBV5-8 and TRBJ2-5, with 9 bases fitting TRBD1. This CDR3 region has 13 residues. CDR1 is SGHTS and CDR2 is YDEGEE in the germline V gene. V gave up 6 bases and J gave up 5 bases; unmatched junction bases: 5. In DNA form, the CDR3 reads TGTGCCAGCAACTACAGGGGGCAGGAGACCCAGTACTTC. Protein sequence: CASNYRGQETQYF. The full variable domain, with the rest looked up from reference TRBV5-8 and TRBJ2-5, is EAGVTQSPTHLIKTRGQQATLRCSPISGHTSVYWYQQALGLGLQFLLWYDEGEERNRGNFPPRFSGRQFPNYSSELNVNALELEDSALYLCASNYRGQETQYFGPGTRLLVL.

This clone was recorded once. As DNA, the CDR3 is TGTGCCTGGAGCCTTCAGGGGTACACTGAAGCTTTCTTT. Translating gives CAWSLQGYTEAFF. V gene TRBV30 combines with J gene TRBJ1-1, with D possibly being TRBD1 (6 bases). CDR1 and CDR2 (germline): GTSNPN, SVGIG (reference sequence). Trimming removed 3 bases from V and 3 bases from J, with 11 bases in between. The CDR3 sequence is 13 residues long.

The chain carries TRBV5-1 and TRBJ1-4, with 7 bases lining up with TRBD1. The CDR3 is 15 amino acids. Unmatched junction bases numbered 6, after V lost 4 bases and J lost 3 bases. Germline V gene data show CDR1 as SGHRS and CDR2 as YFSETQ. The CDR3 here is CASSVWDSSNEKLFF. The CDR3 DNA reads TGCGCCAGCAGCGTATGGGACAGTTCTAATGAAAAACTGTTTTTT.